A single TCR beta chain is shown here with its context. Its cognate antigen is unknown. Time point denoted: healthy volunteer bleed at 6 weeks. Unfractionated whole blood served as the source for total RNA extraction. Individual cDNA molecules in this library carried unique molecular identifiers. As originally analysed: Ranging from about 20,000 to 700,000, TCR counts per sample had a median value of roughly 96,000. TCRdb reprocessed the RACE reads via MiXCR and lists one record per CDR3 protein. These V and J calls derive from TCRdb rather than the authors' analysis. This sample yields 65,000 to 80,000 distinct CDR3 sequences, of which 8.6% are seen a single time; 1.5% belongs to the top ten. The data were obtained in a study of human T cells and chemical hapten exposure. Overall study context: Variability of per-sample TCR yields stemmed mainly from small differences in pooled library volume. Overall study findings and caveats: TCRs exceeding a frequency of 1 in 1000 stayed unchanged under DPC sensitization.

The CDR3 totals 16 residues. V was pared by 8 bases and J by 0 bases, with 17 bases between. Germline CDR1 reads MNHNS; CDR2 reads SASEGT. The chain has TRBV6-1 and TRBJ1-3; D gene uncertain. Sample: whole blood. The sequence was obtained from a male donor in good health. Some clones in this sample may be carry-over from other donors' samples. CDR3 in amino acids: CASPTLDRNSGNTIYF. The CDR3 coding sequence is TGTGCCAGCCCAACGTTGGACCGAAACTCTGGAAACACCATATATTTT.